These 14 T cell receptor beta chains share one sample of origin, sequenced in a study of naive and memory T cell subsets (dated by TCRdb to the late 2010s). Library preparation was by UMI-ligation and nested PCR. Sequenced on an Illumina MiSeq. The beta constant-region primer was an equimolar mix of two oligonucleotides covering both TRBC1 and TRBC2. The ligated cDNA went through four rounds of PCR with nested alpha and beta constant-region primers together with the SP2 primer. The public reads were run again by TCRdb, first through fastp at Q25 and then through MiXCR, and only productive beta chains were kept. When rows share a CDR3 protein, they turn into one entry using the most common DNA and genes. The sample table contains just over 80,000 distinct CDR3 sequences; only one count was recorded for approximately 9.2% of them. The top ten clones comprise roughly 1.2% of the sample. Sequenced: naive CD8+ T cells from blood. The cell subset or site label for this specimen denotes: naive T cells, CD45RA high CD27+. The receptors were gathered from a human donor in good health.

This clonotype turned up a few times. The rearrangement joins TRBV9 to TRBJ2-1; D call uncertain. The CDR3 loop spans 14 amino acids. Germline V lookup: CDR1 SGDLS, CDR2 YYNGEE. Trimming removed 0 bases at V and 3 bases at J, with 7 bases between. This CDR3 reads CASSVDGVYNEQFF. CDR3 nucleotides: TGTGCCAGCAGCGTAGATGGGGTCTACAATGAGCAGTTCTTC. Supplemented by reference TRBV9 and TRBJ2-1, the full variable domain reads DSGVTQTPKHLITATGQRVTLRCSPRSGDLSVYWYQQSLDQGLQFLIQYYNGEERAKGNILERFSAQQFPDLHSELNLSSLELGDSALYFCASSVDGVYNEQFFGPGTRLTVL.

Concerning this clonotype itself: With a much larger clone just one base away, this may be a read error. The chain links TRBV12-3 or TRBV12-4 to TRBJ1-1; D may be TRBD1 (6 bases). This CDR3 is built from 15 residues. The CDR3 nucleotides read TGTGCCAGCACCACCCCGGACAGCGTATTCACTGAAGCTTCCTTT. Translation: CASTTPDSVFTEASF.

This clonotype was observed many times. CDR3 nucleotide sequence: TGTGCCAGCAGCTTAGCCCCGGGACAGGGGTTGTACGAGCAGTACTTC. This codes for CASSLAPGQGLYEQYF. The rearrangement joins TRBV13 to TRBJ2-7; 10 bases align to TRBD1. Germline V gene data show CDR1 as PRHDT and CDR2 as FYEKMQ (reference sequence). The V and J ends lost 1 base and 4 bases, in that order; junction bases with no gene match: 7. The CDR3 covers 16 residues.

This clonotype has only one observation. The V gene is TRBV3-1, the J gene TRBJ2-7; possibly TRBD1 for D (6 bases). The CDR3 runs to 18 residues. V gave up 4 bases and J gave up 1 base, with 23 bases separating them. From germline, CDR1 is LGHDT and CDR2 YNNKEL (reference sequence). The CDR3 loop reads CASSPRSPGHSRSYEQYF. The CDR3 bases are TGTGCCAGCAGCCCCCGATCACCGGGACACTCCCGATCCTACGAGCAGTACTTC.

The J gene is TRBJ2-1, the V gene TRBV2; TRBD2 matches 8 bases. Germline V CDR1 and CDR2: SNHLY, FYNNEI. V lost 2 bases, J lost 9 bases, and 12 bases stayed unmatched. This CDR3 is 16 amino acids long. The CDR3 nucleotides are TGTGCCAGCAGTGAAACTCGGACTAGCTTCGTTGGTGAGCAGTTCTTC. Translated, it gives CASSETRTSFVGEQFF.

The table lists this clonotype with many counts. The chain recombines TRBV24-1 with TRBJ2-6; D call uncertain. The CDR3 totals 12 residues. Trimming removed 6 bases at V and 4 bases at J, with 3 bases between. The V gene's germline CDR1 is KGHDR and CDR2 SFDVKD. The CDR3: CATSPGANVLTF. The CDR3 DNA sequence: TGTGCCACCAGTCCCGGGGCCAACGTCCTGACTTTC.

This clonotype has at least ten counts. This rearrangement joins TRBV10-1 to TRBJ2-1; 8 bases align to TRBD1. CDR1 is WNHNN, CDR2 SYGVQD, per germline (reference sequence). The CDR3 is 15 amino acids. The V gene end was trimmed by 2 bases and the J gene end by 8 bases; junction bases not matched to a gene: 8. The CDR3, as DNA: TGCGCCAGCAGTGAGCCGAGGACAGGGCTGGATGAGCAGTTCTTC. The encoded protein is CASSEPRTGLDEQFF.

V is TRBV27 and J is TRBJ1-1; 7 bases agree with TRBD1. Looked up from germline, CDR1 is MNHEY and CDR2 is SMNVEV (reference sequence). The CDR3 has 18 residues. The J segment lost 6 bases and the V segment lost 0 bases, leaving 16 bases of the junction unmatched. The chain's CDR3 is CASSLSPTGFLLGAEAFF. CDR3 coding DNA: TGTGCCAGCAGTTTATCTCCGACAGGGTTCCTTTTAGGCGCTGAAGCTTTCTTT.

A few counts support this clonotype. V and J are TRBV7-2 and TRBJ2-7; 8 bases map to TRBD2. The ends lost 1 base at V and 4 bases at J; junction bases unmatched: 9. Germline assignment: CDR1 SGHTA and CDR2 FQGNSA. The CDR3 sequence is 16 residues long. The CDR3 sequence is CASSLDGTGGPYEQYF. The CDR3 bases are TGTGCCAGCAGCTTAGATGGGACGGGGGGGCCATACGAGCAGTACTTC. Complete variable domain (other parts from reference TRBV7-2 and TRBJ2-7): GAGVSQSPSNKVTEKGKDVELRCDPISGHTALYWYRQSLGQGLEFLIYFQGNSAPDKSGLPSDRFSAERTGGSVSTLTIQRTQQEDSAVYLCASSLDGTGGPYEQYFGPGTRLTVT.

This clonotype has just a few counts. V gene TRBV7-3 combines with J gene TRBJ2-7, with D unclear. V lost 5 bases and J 3 bases, leaving 11 bases between the germline ends. Germline V lookup: CDR1 SGHTA, CDR2 FQGTGA. CDR3 length equals 13 residues. CDR3 protein: CASSTLVGYEQYF. CDR3 DNA: TGTGCCAGCAGCACCCTAGTCGGCTACGAGCAGTACTTC.

This clonotype was found many times. The J gene is TRBJ2-3, the V gene TRBV25-1; weak D call: TRBD2 (7 bases). CDR3 length: 16 residues. Germline V lookup: CDR1 MGHDK, CDR2 SYGVNS. V dropped 0 bases and J dropped 3 bases, with 13 bases sitting between them. In nucleotides, the CDR3 is TGTGCCAGCAGTGAATATGGGGGGCGGGAGACAGATACGCAGTATTTT. Encoded protein: CASSEYGGRETDTQYF.

The gene calls are TRBV7-2 and TRBJ1-2, with 12 nucleotides matching TRBD1. Germline assignment: CDR1 SGHTA and CDR2 FQGNSA. There are 18 residues in the CDR3. Unmatched junction bases numbered 11, after V lost 0 bases and J lost 6 bases. This chain's CDR3 is CASSLAPGQGALWDGYTF. CDR3 bases: TGTGCCAGCAGCTTAGCCCCGGGACAGGGGGCGTTGTGGGATGGCTACACCTTC.

This clonotype was recorded many times. The chain has TRBV25-1 and TRBJ2-2, with 7 bases identical to TRBD1. Germline CDR1 reads MGHDK; CDR2 reads SYGVNS. Germline trimming cut 5 bases from V and 6 bases from J; bases unmatched to any gene: 3. The CDR3 runs to 13 residues. The CDR3 sequence: CASSHDRAGELFF. The CDR3 DNA is TGTGCCAGCAGTCACGACAGGGCCGGGGAGCTGTTTTTT.

At least ten counts were recorded for this clonotype. Written as DNA, the CDR3 is TGCAGTGCTAGGAAGACTAGCGCCCCGGTGGATACGCAGTATTTT. Residues: CSARKTSAPVDTQYF. The chain links TRBV20-1 to TRBJ2-3, with TRBD2 identical over 8 bases. This CDR3 region has 15 residues. Germline assignment: CDR1 DFQATT and CDR2 SNEGSKA (reference sequence). The V segment lost 3 bases and the J segment 6 bases; nucleotides outside the gene matches: 11.